A selection of T cell receptor beta chains follows, all from one sample in a study of T cells in Graves' hyperthyroidism and ophthalmopathy. TCRdb ran MiXCR on the multiplex PCR reads and lists one entry per CDR3 protein. Counted here are 550,000 to 600,000 distinct CDR3 sequences, just over 45% occurring once; the ten biggest clones make up 19%. Source material: peripheral blood or thyroid tissue (not recorded which). The receptors were sampled from an adult woman with Graves' disease, either hyperthyroidism or ophthalmopathy (not recorded which). CDR3s include the opening cysteine and the closing phenylalanine or tryptophan. The order of the fields is J gene, clone size, D gene, V gene, CDR3 protein, CDR3 DNA. D genes are given only for firm matches. Clone size appears in some rows only: once, few, many, or a class for an expanded clone.

TRBJ1-1 | many | TRBD1 | TRBV12-3/TRBV12-4 | CASSWGRTGTRAFF | TGTGCCAGCAGTTGGGGGCGGACAGGTACAAGGGCTTTCTTT
TRBJ2-7 | - | - | TRBV7-2 | CASSFVNEQYF | TGTGCCAGCAGCTTTGTCAACGAGCAGTACTTC
TRBJ1-1 | - | - | TRBV20-1 | CSVQPIYTEAFF | TGCAGTGTTCAACCGATTTACACTGAAGCTTTCTTT
TRBJ1-5 | many | TRBD1 | TRBV20-1 | CSARGDSLNQPQHF | TGCAGTGCTAGAGGGGACAGTTTGAATCAGCCCCAGCATTTT
TRBJ1-5 | once | TRBD1 | TRBV10-3 | CAIRIQDRGLPQHF | TGTGCCATCAGGATACAGGACAGGGGGCTTCCCCAGCATTTT
TRBJ1-1 | - | - | TRBV27 | CASSSISSENTEAFF | TGTGCCAGCAGTTCTATATCAAGCGAAAACACTGAAGCTTTCTTT
TRBJ2-5 | many | TRBD1 | TRBV2 | CASRVLRDSAETQYF | TGTGCCAGCAGAGTCCTCCGGGACAGCGCAGAGACCCAGTACTTC
TRBJ2-7 | - | TRBD2 | TRBV9 | CASSVGGTSGLFEQYF | TGTGCCAGCAGCGTCGGTGGGACTAGCGGACTTTTCGAGCAGTACTTC
TRBJ2-7 | many | TRBD2 | TRBV5-1 | CASSRDTGLAVSYF | TGCGCCAGCAGCCGGGACACAGGACTAGCGGTTTCGTACTTC
TRBJ1-2 | - | - | TRBV9 | CASSLGQVSYGYTF | TGTGCCAGCAGCTTGGGGCAGGTTTCCTATGGCTACACCTTC
TRBJ2-7 | many | TRBD2 | TRBV4-1 | CASSHPTSGKSYEQYF | TGCGCCAGCAGCCATCCGACTAGCGGGAAGTCCTACGAGCAGTACTTC
TRBJ2-6 | - | - | TRBV4-1 | CASSTYAGANVLTF | TGCGCCAGCAGCACCTATGCAGGGGCCAACGTCCTGACTTTC
TRBJ2-7 | - | - | TRBV29-1 | CSLGVYEQYF | TGCAGCTTAGGGGTCTACGAGCAGTACTTC
TRBJ2-1 | - | - | TRBV15 | CATSGADSSTDTQFF | TGTGCCACCTCGGGCGCGGACTCTAGCACAGATACGCAGTTCTTC
TRBJ1-1 | many | TRBD1 | TRBV3-1 | CASSHGRGTATEAFF | TGTGCCAGCAGCCACGGAAGAGGGACAGCCACTGAAGCTTTCTTT
TRBJ2-7 | many | - | TRBV15 | CATSLRTGIYEQYF | TGTGCCACCAGCTTGCGGACGGGGATCTACGAGCAGTACTTC
TRBJ2-7 | - | - | TRBV10-3 | CAISEEGTSYEQYF | TGTGCCATCAGTGAGGAGGGGACCTCCTACGAGCAGTACTTC
TRBJ1-4 | few | TRBD1 | TRBV4-1 | CASLPGGRGYNEKLFF | TGCGCCAGCCTCCCAGGGGGCCGCGGATACAATGAAAAACTGTTTTTT
TRBJ2-7 | - | TRBD2 | TRBV28 | CASSLLSRGRPYEQYF | TGTGCCAGCAGTTTATTATCTCGCGGGAGGCCCTACGAGCAGTACTTC
TRBJ1-1 | many | - | TRBV5-6 | CASSPWGPSEAFF | TGTGCCAGCAGCCCCTGGGGGCCGTCTGAAGCTTTCTTT
TRBJ1-1 | many | - | TRBV7-9 | CASIRRNTEAFF | TGTGCCAGCATTAGGAGGAACACTGAAGCTTTCTTT
TRBJ2-5 | many | TRBD1 | TRBV12-3/TRBV12-4 | CASSSPGTGGYKETQYF | TGTGCCAGCAGTTCCCCAGGGACAGGGGGGTACAAAGAGACCCAGTACTTC
TRBJ1-1 | - | - | TRBV28 | CASRGGGANTEAFF | TGTGCCAGCAGGGGAGGAGGGGCGAACACTGAAGCTTTCTTT
TRBJ1-2 | many | - | TRBV20-1 | CSASPAVNYGYTF | TGCAGTGCCTCGCCTGCAGTTAACTATGGCTACACCTTC
TRBJ2-6 | few | - | TRBV19 | CASSIGRLRANVLTF | TGTGCCAGTAGTATAGGTAGGCTCCGGGCCAACGTCCTGACTTTC
TRBJ2-2 | - | - | TRBV7-8 | CATGFGGILNTGELFF | TGTGCTACCGGGTTCGGGGGCATATTGAACACCGGGGAGCTGTTTTTT